This T cell receptor beta chain was recorded in a study of cytomegalovirus exposure and HLA in healthy donors. About the research overall: Sequencing of about 200 million T cells in an earlier analysis found roughly 120 million unique TCR beta sequences.

PCR amplification relied on 60 Vbeta primers (plus 13 Jbeta primers). The table came from immunoSEQ multiplex PCR; TCRdb's copy has only in-frame clones and leaves some out. The sample records 90,000 or so clones, around 82% being singletons. This clone was found once. Its antigen is currently unknown. Trimming took 1 base from V and 7 from J, leaving 15 bases between them. The CDR3 is 15 amino acids. Germline V CDR1 and CDR2: SGHRS, YFSETQ. Regarding the study as a whole: Analysis was performed later, and it showed HLA-associated TCR beta chains to be more clonally expanded than equally common others.

V is TRBV5-1 and J is TRBJ2-1; TRBD1 might be the D (5 bases). The clonotype comes from a man aged 25-45 years in good health and CMV-seropositive. The sequenced sample was PBMCs. The CDR3 loop reads CASSLIGREWNEQFF. The CDR3 DNA sequence: TGCGCCAGCAGCTTGATCGGCAGGGAATGGAATGAGCAGTTCTTC.